Listed below are T cell receptor beta chains from one sample, sequenced in a study of resident and recirculating memory T cells in vitiligo. Only in-frame clones appear in the TCRdb table, and some are missing; sequencing was by immunoSEQ multiplex PCR. The sample includes tens of thousands of clones, around 90% seen only once; the top ten take more than 4.5%. Sequenced sample: blood. The receptors were sampled from a male donor with vitiligo. Each CDR3 is given without its conserved first and last residue. Expanded clones are given a class, and other clones once, few, many or no size at all.

CDR3: ASSFTGTGGYEQF; size: once; V: TRBV28; J: TRBJ2-1
CDR3: ASSPGLPNYNEQF; size: -; V: TRBV18; J: TRBJ2-1
CDR3: ATSKSQWTGPNEKLF; size: -; V: TRBV15; J: TRBJ1-4
CDR3: ASSNHRVFTYEQY; size: -; V: TRBV21-1; J: TRBJ2-7
CDR3: ASSIDHTAGNTIY; size: -; V: TRBV19; J: TRBJ1-3
CDR3: ASTPGTSGSYEQY; size: -; V: TRBV5-1; J: TRBJ2-7
CDR3: ASSLSGQGARTYEQY; size: -; V: TRBV27; J: TRBJ2-7
CDR3: ASSMGRNTGELF; size: -; V: TRBV19; J: TRBJ2-2
CDR3: ASSLGGQGVDEQF; size: -; V: TRBV5-4; J: TRBJ2-1
CDR3: ASSQVLGNTEAF; size: -; V: TRBV4-1; J: TRBJ1-1
CDR3: ASSPPGGRGTEAF; size: -; V: TRBV28; J: TRBJ1-1
CDR3: AVTDRRFYGYT; size: -; V: TRBV28; J: TRBJ1-2
CDR3: ASSLDSAGRHEQY; size: -; V: TRBV7-9; J: TRBJ2-7
CDR3: ASYTTGGRNTEAF; size: few; V: TRBV6-1; J: TRBJ1-1
CDR3: AWSVGVTDTQY; size: -; V: TRBV30; J: TRBJ2-3
CDR3: ASSYSTGGGYEQY; size: -; V: TRBV6-5; J: TRBJ2-7
CDR3: ASSWEWGGDYEQY; size: -; V: TRBV11-3; J: TRBJ2-7
CDR3: AWASGANVLT; size: -; V: TRBV30; J: TRBJ2-6
CDR3: ASRTGSQETQY; size: -; V: TRBV7-9; J: TRBJ2-5
CDR3: ASSFRPQGSPYEQY; size: -; V: TRBV19; J: TRBJ2-7
CDR3: ASSPAGGQETQY; size: -; V: TRBV7-3; J: TRBJ2-5
CDR3: ASSLERGTQY; size: -; V: TRBV5-1; J: TRBJ2-3
CDR3: ASSIQGTMSTEAF; size: few; V: TRBV19; J: TRBJ1-1
CDR3: ASSSGSAPYNEQF; size: -; V: TRBV5-6; J: TRBJ2-1
CDR3: ACESLGGPEAF; size: few; V: TRBV30; J: TRBJ1-1
CDR3: ASSESYSGANVLT; size: once; V: TRBV2; J: TRBJ2-6
CDR3: AGPTGGGEQY; size: -; V: TRBV11-2; J: TRBJ2-7
CDR3: ASSPNLRGTGNTIY; size: -; V: TRBV5-4; J: TRBJ1-3
CDR3: ASSLAGGRDEQY; size: -; V: TRBV19; J: TRBJ2-7
CDR3: ASTPPIAPHGYT; size: -; V: TRBV28; J: TRBJ1-2
CDR3: ASSLRTIADTIY; size: -; V: TRBV5-5; J: TRBJ1-3
CDR3: ASSPTGIGGNTIY; size: -; V: TRBV19; J: TRBJ1-3
CDR3: ASRGVGANGELF; size: -; V: TRBV19; J: TRBJ2-2
CDR3: ASSSGGRSYEQY; size: -; V: TRBV28; J: TRBJ2-7
CDR3: ASSVGRSLAKNIQY; size: -; V: TRBV9; J: TRBJ2-4
CDR3: ASSIGDRAYEQY; size: -; V: TRBV19; J: TRBJ2-7
CDR3: ASSLASPRLAGTDEQY; size: -; V: TRBV11-2; J: TRBJ2-7
CDR3: AISGGSGETQY; size: -; V: TRBV10-3; J: TRBJ2-5
CDR3: ASSLDSREQY; size: -; V: TRBV7-2; J: TRBJ2-7
CDR3: ASGLVRRHREAPRTGEEPGEQY; size: -; V: TRBV12-5; J: TRBJ2-7
CDR3: ASSYWGGPYNEQF; size: few; V: TRBV6-6; J: TRBJ2-1
CDR3: ASSLKRGRDTQY; size: -; V: TRBV14; J: TRBJ2-3
CDR3: ASSLQGRSTEAF; size: -; V: TRBV27; J: TRBJ1-1
CDR3: ASSGGRSSGNTIY; size: -; V: TRBV6-1; J: TRBJ1-3
CDR3: ASSLGAGKY; size: -; V: TRBV28; J: TRBJ2-4
CDR3: ATGGTGGEKLF; size: -; V: TRBV19; J: TRBJ1-4
CDR3: ASSVGAGGPGTDTQY; size: -; V: TRBV9; J: TRBJ2-3
CDR3: ASSSRGTGIERDTEAF; size: -; V: TRBV27; J: TRBJ1-1
CDR3: ASSSIVNRGQPGYT; size: -; V: TRBV7-8; J: TRBJ1-2
CDR3: ASSFAGGTGYEQY; size: -; V: TRBV27; J: TRBJ2-7